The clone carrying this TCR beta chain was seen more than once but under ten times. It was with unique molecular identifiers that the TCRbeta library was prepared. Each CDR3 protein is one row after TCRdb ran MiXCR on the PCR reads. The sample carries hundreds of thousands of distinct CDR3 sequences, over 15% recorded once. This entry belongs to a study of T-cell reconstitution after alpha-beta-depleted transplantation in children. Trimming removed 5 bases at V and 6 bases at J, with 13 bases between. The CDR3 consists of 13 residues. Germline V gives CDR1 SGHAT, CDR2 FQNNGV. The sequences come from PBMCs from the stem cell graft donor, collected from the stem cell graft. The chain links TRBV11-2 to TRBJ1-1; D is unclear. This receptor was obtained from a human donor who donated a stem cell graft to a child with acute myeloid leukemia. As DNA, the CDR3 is TGTGCCAGCAGCGACTATGGTGGAGCTGAAGCTTTCTTT. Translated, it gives CASSDYGGAEAFF.